Described below is a single T cell receptor (beta chain) sequence and its context. These data are taken from a study of CD8 T cells in Susac syndrome. The RNA input was roughly 0.45 to 1 ug, and it was reverse transcribed with random hexamers. The immunoSEQ assay covered 54 Vbeta and 13 Jbeta segments for CDR3. TCRdb used MiXCR to reprocess the immunoSEQ multiplex PCR reads, holding one entry per CDR3 protein. The profile shows roughly 190,000 distinct CDR3 sequences, approximately 96% of them singletons. The Susac syndrome patients fit the recently defined diagnostic criteria for definite or probable disease. The CDR3 consists of 14 residues. Per germline, CDR1 SQVTM and CDR2 ANQGSEA. V was shortened by 6 bases and J by 2 bases, with 16 bases between the two germline ends.

Sequencing was carried out using CD4+ T cells from PBMCs. The chain couples TRBV29-1 to TRBJ2-5; tentatively, D is TRBD1 (6 bases). This receptor was identified in a human donor with Susac syndrome. The CDR3 DNA is TGCAGCGTGAGTGGCAGGGGATATCAAGAGACCCAGTACTTC. Protein sequence: CSVSGRGYQETQYF.